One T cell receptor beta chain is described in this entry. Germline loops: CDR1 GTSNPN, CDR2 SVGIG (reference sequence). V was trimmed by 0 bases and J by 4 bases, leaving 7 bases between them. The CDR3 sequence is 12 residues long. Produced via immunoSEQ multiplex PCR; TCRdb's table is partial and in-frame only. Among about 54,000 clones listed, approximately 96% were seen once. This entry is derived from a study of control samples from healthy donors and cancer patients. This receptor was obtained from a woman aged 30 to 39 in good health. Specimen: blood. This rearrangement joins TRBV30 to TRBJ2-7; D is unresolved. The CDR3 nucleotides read TGTGCCTGGAGTGTAAGGGTGTACGAGCAGTACTTC. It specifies CAWSVRVYEQYF.